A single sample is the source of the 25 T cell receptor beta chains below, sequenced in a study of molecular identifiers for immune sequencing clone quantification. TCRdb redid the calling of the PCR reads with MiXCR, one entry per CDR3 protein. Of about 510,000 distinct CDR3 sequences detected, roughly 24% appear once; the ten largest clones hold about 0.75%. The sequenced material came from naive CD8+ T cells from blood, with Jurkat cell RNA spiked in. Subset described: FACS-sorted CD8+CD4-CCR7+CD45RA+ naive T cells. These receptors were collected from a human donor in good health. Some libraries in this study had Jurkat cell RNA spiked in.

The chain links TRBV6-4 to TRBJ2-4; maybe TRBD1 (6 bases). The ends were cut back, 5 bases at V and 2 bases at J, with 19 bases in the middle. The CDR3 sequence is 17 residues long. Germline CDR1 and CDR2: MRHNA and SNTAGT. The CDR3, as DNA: TGTGCCAGCAGTTTCGTCGGACACACAGGGACCAAAAACATTCAGTACTTC. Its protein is CASSFVGHTGTKNIQYF.

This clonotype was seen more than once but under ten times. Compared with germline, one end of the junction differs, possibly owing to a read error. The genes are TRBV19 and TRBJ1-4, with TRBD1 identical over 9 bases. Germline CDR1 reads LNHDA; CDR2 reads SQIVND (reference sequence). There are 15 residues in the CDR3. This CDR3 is CASSPLQGAKEKLFF. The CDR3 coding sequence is TGTGCCAGTAGTCCCTTACAGGGGGCTAAAGAAAAACTGTTTTTT.

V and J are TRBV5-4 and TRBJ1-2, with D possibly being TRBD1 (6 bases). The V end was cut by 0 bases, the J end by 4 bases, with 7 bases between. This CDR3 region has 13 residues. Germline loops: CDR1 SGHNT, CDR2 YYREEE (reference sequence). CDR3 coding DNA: TGTGCCAGCAGCTTGGAGACAGGCTATGGCTACACCTTC. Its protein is CASSLETGYGYTF.

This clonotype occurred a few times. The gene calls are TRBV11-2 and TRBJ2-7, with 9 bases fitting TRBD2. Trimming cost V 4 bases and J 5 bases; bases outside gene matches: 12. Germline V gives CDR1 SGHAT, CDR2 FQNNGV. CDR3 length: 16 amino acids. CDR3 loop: CASSYDFTSGFHEQYF. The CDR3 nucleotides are TGTGCCAGCAGCTACGACTTCACTAGCGGGTTCCACGAGCAGTACTTC. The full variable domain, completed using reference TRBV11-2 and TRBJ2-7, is EAGVAQSPRYKIIEKRQSVAFWCNPISGHATLYWYQQILGQGPKLLIQFQNNGVVDDSQLPKDRFSAERLKGVDSTLKIQPAKLEDSAVYLCASSYDFTSGFHEQYFGPGTRLTVT.

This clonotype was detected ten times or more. CDR3 in DNA: TGTGCCAGCAGTTCAAACGTCAGGGGGTACTCCTACGAGCAGTACTTC. Amino acids: CASSSNVRGYSYEQYF. The chain is built from TRBV6-5 and TRBJ2-7; 7 nucleotides line up with TRBD1. Germline V gene lookup returns CDR1 MNHEY and CDR2 SVGAGI. With 4 bases clipped from V and 0 bases from J, the junction kept 9 bases outside the gene matches. This CDR3 is built from 16 residues.

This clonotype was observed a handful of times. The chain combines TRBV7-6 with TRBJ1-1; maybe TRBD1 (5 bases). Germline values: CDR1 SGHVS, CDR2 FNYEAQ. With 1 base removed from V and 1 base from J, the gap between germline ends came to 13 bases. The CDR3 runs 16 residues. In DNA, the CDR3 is TGTGCCAGCAGCTTAGACGTTGTCACAGGGAACACTGAAGCTTTCTTT. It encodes CASSLDVVTGNTEAFF.

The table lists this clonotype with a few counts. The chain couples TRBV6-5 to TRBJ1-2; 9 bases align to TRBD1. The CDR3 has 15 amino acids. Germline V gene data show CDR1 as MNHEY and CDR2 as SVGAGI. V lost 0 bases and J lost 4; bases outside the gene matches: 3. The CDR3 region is CASSYSIQGAYGYTF. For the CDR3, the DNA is TGTGCCAGCAGTTACTCGATACAGGGGGCCTATGGCTACACCTTC.

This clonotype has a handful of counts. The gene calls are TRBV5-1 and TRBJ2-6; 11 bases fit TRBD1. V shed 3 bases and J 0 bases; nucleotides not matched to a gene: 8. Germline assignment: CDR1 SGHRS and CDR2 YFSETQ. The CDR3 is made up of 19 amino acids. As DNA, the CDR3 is TGCGCCAGCAGCTCCGTGATTGGGACAGGGGGCTCTGGGGCCAACGTCCTGACTTTC. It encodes CASSSVIGTGGSGANVLTF. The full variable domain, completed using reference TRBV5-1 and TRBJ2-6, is KAGVTQTPRYLIKTRGQQVTLSCSPISGHRSVSWYQQTPGQGLQFLFEYFSETQRNKGNFPGRFSGRQFSNSRSEMNVSTLELGDSALYLCASSSVIGTGGSGANVLTFGAGSRLTVL.

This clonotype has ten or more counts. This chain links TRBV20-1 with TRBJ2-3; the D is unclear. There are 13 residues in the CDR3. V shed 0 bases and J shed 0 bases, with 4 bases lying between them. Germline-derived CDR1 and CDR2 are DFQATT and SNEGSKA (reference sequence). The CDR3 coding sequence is TGCAGTGCTAGAGAGCGGAGCACAGATACGCAGTATTTT. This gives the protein CSARERSTDTQYF.

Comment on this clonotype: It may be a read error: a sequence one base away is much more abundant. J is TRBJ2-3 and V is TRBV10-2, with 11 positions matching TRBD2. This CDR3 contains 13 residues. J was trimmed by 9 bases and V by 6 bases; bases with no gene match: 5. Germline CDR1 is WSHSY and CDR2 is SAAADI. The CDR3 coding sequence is TGCGCCAGCAGCTCTACTAGCGGGAGCACGCAGTATTTT. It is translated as CASSSTSGSTQYF.

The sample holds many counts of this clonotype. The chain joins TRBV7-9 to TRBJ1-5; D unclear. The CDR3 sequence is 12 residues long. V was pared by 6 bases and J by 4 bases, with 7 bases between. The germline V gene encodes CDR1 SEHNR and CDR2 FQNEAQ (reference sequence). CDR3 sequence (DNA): TGTGCCAGCAGGGTCGGGAATCAGCCCCAGCATTTT. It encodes CASRVGNQPQHF.

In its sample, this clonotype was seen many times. The CDR3 is CASSGSSGHYEQYF. The CDR3 nucleotides are TGTGCCAGCAGCGGTTCCAGCGGGCACTACGAGCAGTACTTC. This rearrangement joins TRBV9 to TRBJ2-7; D is possibly TRBD2 (6 bases). This CDR3 region has 14 residues. The germline CDR1 and CDR2 sequences are SGDLS and YYNGEE. V dropped 3 bases and J dropped 3 bases, with 13 bases sitting between them.

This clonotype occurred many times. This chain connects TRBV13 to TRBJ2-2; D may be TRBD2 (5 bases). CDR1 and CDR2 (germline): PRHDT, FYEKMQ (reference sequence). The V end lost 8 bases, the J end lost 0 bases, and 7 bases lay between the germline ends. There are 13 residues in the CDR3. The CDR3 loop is CASQRANTGELFF. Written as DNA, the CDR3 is TGTGCCAGCCAGAGGGCGAACACCGGGGAGCTGTTTTTT.

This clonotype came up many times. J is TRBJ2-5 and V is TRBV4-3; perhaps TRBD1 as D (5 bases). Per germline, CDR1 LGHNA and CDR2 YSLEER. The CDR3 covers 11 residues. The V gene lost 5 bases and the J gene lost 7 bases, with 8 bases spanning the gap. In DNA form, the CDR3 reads TGCGCCAGCAGCATTGGGGCGACCCAGTACTTC. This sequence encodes CASSIGATQYF.

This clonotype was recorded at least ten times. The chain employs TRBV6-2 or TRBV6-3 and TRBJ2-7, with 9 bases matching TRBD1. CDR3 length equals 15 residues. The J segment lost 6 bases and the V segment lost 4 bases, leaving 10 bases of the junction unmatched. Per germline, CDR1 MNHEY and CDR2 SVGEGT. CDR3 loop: CASSSPGQGFPEQYF. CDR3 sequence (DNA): TGTGCCAGCAGTTCTCCGGGACAGGGATTTCCCGAGCAGTACTTC.

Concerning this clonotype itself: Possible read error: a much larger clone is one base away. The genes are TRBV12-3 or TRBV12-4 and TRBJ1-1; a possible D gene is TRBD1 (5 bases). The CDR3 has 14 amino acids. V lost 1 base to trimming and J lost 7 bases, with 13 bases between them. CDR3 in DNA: TGTGCCAGCAGTTTAGTCACCGGGGCAGATGAAGCTTTCTTT. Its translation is CASSLVTGADEAFF.

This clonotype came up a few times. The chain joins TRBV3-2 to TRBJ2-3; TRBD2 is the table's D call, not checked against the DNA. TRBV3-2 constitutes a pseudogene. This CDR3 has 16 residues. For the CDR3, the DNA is TGTGCCAGCAGCCAGGATAGCGGGAGGTACACAGATACGCAGTATTTT. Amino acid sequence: CASSQDSGRYTDTQYF.

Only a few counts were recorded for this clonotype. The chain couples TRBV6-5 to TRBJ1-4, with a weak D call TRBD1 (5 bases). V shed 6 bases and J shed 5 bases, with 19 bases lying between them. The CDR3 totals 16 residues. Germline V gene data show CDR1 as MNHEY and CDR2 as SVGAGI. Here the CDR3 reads CASRIRKGLPNEKLFF. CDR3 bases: TGTGCCAGCAGGATAAGGAAGGGGTTACCCAATGAAAAACTGTTTTTT.

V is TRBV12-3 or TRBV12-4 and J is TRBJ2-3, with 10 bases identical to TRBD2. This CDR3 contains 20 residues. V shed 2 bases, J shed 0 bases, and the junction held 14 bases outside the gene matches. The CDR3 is CASSLSSSGRALRSTDTQYF. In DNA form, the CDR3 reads TGTGCCAGCAGTTTATCTTCCAGCGGGAGGGCCCTACGCAGCACAGATACGCAGTATTTT.

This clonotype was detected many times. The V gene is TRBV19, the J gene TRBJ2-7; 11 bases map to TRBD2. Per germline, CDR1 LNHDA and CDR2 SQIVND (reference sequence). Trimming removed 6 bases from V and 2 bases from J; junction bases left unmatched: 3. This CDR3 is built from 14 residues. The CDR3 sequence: CASSPLAGAYEQYF. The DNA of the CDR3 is TGTGCCAGTAGCCCACTAGCGGGGGCCTACGAGCAGTACTTC. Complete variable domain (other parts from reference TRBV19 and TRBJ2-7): DGGITQSPKYLFRKEGQNVTLSCEQNLNHDAMYWYRQDPGQGLRLIYYSQIVNDFQKGDIAEGYSVSREKKESFPLTVTSAQKNPTAFYLCASSPLAGAYEQYFGPGTRLTVT.

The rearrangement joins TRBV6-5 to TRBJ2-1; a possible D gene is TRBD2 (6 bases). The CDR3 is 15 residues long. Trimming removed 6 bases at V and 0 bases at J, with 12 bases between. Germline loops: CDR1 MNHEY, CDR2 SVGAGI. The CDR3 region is CASRRGKSSYNEQFF. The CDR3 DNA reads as TGTGCCAGCAGGCGGGGCAAGAGCTCCTACAATGAGCAGTTCTTC.

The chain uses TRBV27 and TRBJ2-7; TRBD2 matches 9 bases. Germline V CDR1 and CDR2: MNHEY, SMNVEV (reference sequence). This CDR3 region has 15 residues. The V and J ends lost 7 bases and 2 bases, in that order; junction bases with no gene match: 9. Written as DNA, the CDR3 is TGTGCCAGCAAGAAGGAGCGGGAGGCGACCTACGAGCAGTACTTC. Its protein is CASKKEREATYEQYF.

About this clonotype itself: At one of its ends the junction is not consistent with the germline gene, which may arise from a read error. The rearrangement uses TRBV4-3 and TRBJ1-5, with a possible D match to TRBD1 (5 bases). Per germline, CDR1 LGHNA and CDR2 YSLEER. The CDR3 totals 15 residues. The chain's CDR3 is CASSQDRTSNQPQNF. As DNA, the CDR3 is TGCGCCAGCAGCCAAGACAGGACAAGCAATCAGCCCCAGAATTTT.

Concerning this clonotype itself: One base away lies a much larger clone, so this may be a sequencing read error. The CDR3 spells CASKNRARANVLTF. The CDR3 coding sequence is TGTGCCAGCAAGAACAGGGCTCGGGCCAACGTCCTGACTTTC. The rearrangement uses TRBV12-3 or TRBV12-4 and TRBJ2-6; perhaps TRBD1 as D (6 bases). Trimming removed 7 bases from V and 5 bases from J, with 12 bases in between. This CDR3 has 14 amino acids.

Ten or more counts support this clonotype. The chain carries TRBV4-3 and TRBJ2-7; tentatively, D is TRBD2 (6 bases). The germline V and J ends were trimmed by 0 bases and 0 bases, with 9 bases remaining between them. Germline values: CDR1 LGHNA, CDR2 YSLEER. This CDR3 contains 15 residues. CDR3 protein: CASSQDLEGSYEQYF. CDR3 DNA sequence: TGCGCCAGCAGCCAAGATTTGGAGGGCTCCTACGAGCAGTACTTC.